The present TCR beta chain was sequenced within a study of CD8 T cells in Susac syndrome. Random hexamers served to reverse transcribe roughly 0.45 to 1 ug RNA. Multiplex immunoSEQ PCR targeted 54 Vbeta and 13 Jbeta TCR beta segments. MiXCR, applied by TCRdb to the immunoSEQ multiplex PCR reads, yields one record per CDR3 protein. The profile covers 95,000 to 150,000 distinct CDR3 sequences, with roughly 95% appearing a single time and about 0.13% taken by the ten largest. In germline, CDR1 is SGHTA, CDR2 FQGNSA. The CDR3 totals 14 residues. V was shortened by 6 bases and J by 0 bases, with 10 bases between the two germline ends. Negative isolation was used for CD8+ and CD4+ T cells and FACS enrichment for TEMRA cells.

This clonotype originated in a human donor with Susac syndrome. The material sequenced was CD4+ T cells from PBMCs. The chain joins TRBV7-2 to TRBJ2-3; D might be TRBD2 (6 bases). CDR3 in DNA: TGTGCCAGCAGAGACGGGACTAGCACAGATACGCAGTATTTT. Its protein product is CASRDGTSTDTQYF.